This is a list of T cell receptor beta chains from one sample in a study of T cells in Graves' hyperthyroidism and ophthalmopathy. TCRdb processed the multiplex PCR reads anew with MiXCR; each CDR3 protein has one entry. The sample lists some 200,000 distinct CDR3 sequences, roughly 17% seen once, with 50% in the top ten. The source material was blood. The source is a man aged 45-65 years with Graves' hyperthyroidism. The conserved cysteine and the conserved F or W are not part of the CDR3 here. Fields, in order: V gene, J gene, CDR3 protein.

TRBV13,TRBJ1-1,ASSWAGTGKAF
TRBV5-4,TRBJ2-3,CSASGGRYRTDTQY
TRBV28,TRBJ1-2,ASRSSGQGAYGYT
TRBV2,TRBJ2-7,ASSVPVYEQY
TRBV11-2,TRBJ2-7,ASSPEGTGIYEQY
TRBV6-2/TRBV6-3,TRBJ2-1,ATVGQGARNEQF
TRBV12-5,TRBJ2-1,ASCFPPLRGNEQF
TRBV5-1,TRBJ2-1,ASSFQFGPDNEQF
TRBV20-1,TRBJ1-6,SAWGQWNSPLH
TRBV7-2,TRBJ2-7,ASSSKGLAGPLYEQY
TRBV5-1,TRBJ2-1,ASSRDSFNANEQF
TRBV14,TRBJ2-1,ASSRLAGVEYNEQF
TRBV7-9,TRBJ2-1,ASSPGPGGHEQF
TRBV7-2,TRBJ2-1,ASSSTRGFEQF
TRBV11-2,TRBJ2-5,ASSLSSGRGETQY
TRBV12-3/TRBV12-4,TRBJ1-5,ASSLMGDQPQH
TRBV4-1,TRBJ1-6,ASSPRVFSPGSDNSPLH
TRBV15,TRBJ2-4,ATSRDRNIQY
TRBV4-1,TRBJ2-5,ASSPGGIETQY
TRBV2,TRBJ2-5,ASNQRGNQETQY
TRBV6-6,TRBJ2-2,ASSYPGGRELF
TRBV2,TRBJ2-3,ASSERTSGSPDTQY
TRBV19,TRBJ1-5,ASSRTHNQPQH
TRBV6-2/TRBV6-3,TRBJ2-2,ASRVLGTGHTGELF
TRBV30,TRBJ1-1,AWSGSRGQTEAF
TRBV5-1,TRBJ2-1,ASSLTDYFYNEQF
TRBV7-2,TRBJ2-1,ASSSGLAGVGF
TRBV11-2,TRBJ1-4,ASSLRQGFGEKLF
TRBV28,TRBJ2-3,ASRDSDTQY
TRBV29-1,TRBJ2-7,SVAGSTYEQY
TRBV18,TRBJ2-7,ASSLSGTLGEQY
TRBV24-1,TRBJ1-5,ATSDRYQRGHDQPQH
TRBV11-3,TRBJ1-4,ASSGGGFNVELF
TRBV5-4,TRBJ1-5,ASSPRDRTYSNQPQH
TRBV20-1,TRBJ2-7,SASDSGYSYEQY
TRBV19,TRBJ2-2,ASSIGGGSTGELF
TRBV10-3,TRBJ2-2,AIRRDTGELF
TRBV20-1,TRBJ2-5,SASLGLLETQY
TRBV13,TRBJ2-7,ASSFTGAEQY
TRBV15,TRBJ2-3,ATSSGLAGGDTQY
TRBV27,TRBJ2-3,ASSRTSKFTDTQY
TRBV28,TRBJ2-3,ASSSPRRGLTDTQY
TRBV28,TRBJ1-6,ASSSQTGGDSPLH
TRBV20-1,TRBJ1-6,SAKTGNNSPLH
TRBV11-1,TRBJ2-6,ASSPRSGRPSGANVLT
TRBV3-1,TRBJ1-1,ASSQAWGRGSNTEAF
TRBV20-1,TRBJ2-7,SARAGGRNFEQY
TRBV7-9,TRBJ2-7,ASSLYLGGYEQY